Described below is a single T cell receptor beta chain sequence and its context. V was clipped by 1 base and J by 0 bases, with 7 bases between them. This CDR3 comprises 15 residues. Germline V gene sequence: CDR1 SGHTA, CDR2 FQGNSA. This sample is part of a study of early T cells in non-severe SARS-CoV-2 infection. Each single cDNA molecule received a unique molecular identifier. TCRdb recomputed calls from the 5' RACE reads with MiXCR, one row per CDR3 protein. The data show approximately 70,000 distinct CDR3 sequences, with approximately 10% seen just once and 4.5% to 7% held by the top ten. The chain combines TRBV7-2 with TRBJ1-3; D remains unclear. The receptor's source is an adult who was a healthcare worker with PCR-confirmed SARS-CoV-2 infection or an uninfected control (not recorded which). The source material was whole blood, sampled at baseline. DNA of the CDR3: TGTGCCAGCAGCTTAGATCACAGCTCTGGAAACACCATATATTTT. This codes for CASSLDHSSGNTIYF.